What follows are 9 T cell receptor beta chains derived from one specimen sequenced in a study of Tregs in tolerant kidney transplant recipients (dated by TCRdb to between 2017 and 2020). Receptors were amplified or captured by the immunoSEQ multiplex PCR assay. TCRdb stores this immuneACCESS table with in-frame sequences only. Part of the clones is absent; in the studies checked, under half of the shortfall reflects unresolved V genes, and no reason is known for the rest. Present in this sample are under 100,000 clones, 90% to 95% of which were seen just once. The ten largest clones capture 4.5% to 5% of the sample. Material: CD8+ T cells from blood. Receptors were obtained from a human donor in good health.

About this clone itself: The same CDR3 can be traced to other DNA sequences in this sample. The rearrangement links TRBV4-1 to TRBJ1-1, with D perhaps matching TRBD1 (5 bases). This CDR3 comprises 12 residues. The V and J ends lost 0 bases and 10 bases respectively, with 9 bases between them. Per the germline V gene, CDR1 is MGHRA and CDR2 is YSYEKL. CDR3 coding DNA: TGCGCCAGCAGCCAAGATAACAGGAGAGCTTTCTTT. This gives the protein CASSQDNRRAFF.

This chain links TRBV19 with TRBJ1-1; D may be TRBD1 (6 bases). Germline assignment: CDR1 LNHDA and CDR2 SQIVND (reference sequence). CDR3 length: 15 residues. V was shortened by 5 bases and J by 4 bases, with 17 bases between the two germline ends. CDR3 DNA sequence: TGTGCCAGTAGTCCGAGACAGGCATGGGTCACTGAAGCTTTCTTT. Protein sequence: CASSPRQAWVTEAFF.

The V gene is TRBV4-1, the J gene TRBJ2-1, with TRBD2 as a possible D gene (6 bases). The CDR3 extends over 17 amino acids. Germline V lookup: CDR1 MGHRA, CDR2 YSYEKL. Trimming left V 0 bases short and J 0 bases short, with 12 bases between. CDR3 bases: TGCGCCAGCAGCCAAGATGATTCTAGCGTCTCCTACAATGAGCAGTTCTTC. Its protein is CASSQDDSSVSYNEQFF.

V gene TRBV7-6 combines with J gene TRBJ1-3; no definite D call. The V end was cut by 4 bases, the J end by 2 bases, with 6 bases between. Germline lookup yields CDR1 SGHVS and CDR2 FNYEAQ. This CDR3 spans 13 amino acids. In DNA form, the CDR3 reads TGTGCCAGCAGCTCTCACACTGGAAACACCATATATTTT. It specifies CASSSHTGNTIYF.

The DNA for the CDR3 is TGTGCCAGCACCACTTGGTTGGCAGGGACCGGGGAGCTGTTTTTT. This encodes CASTTWLAGTGELFF. This chain connects TRBV5-4 to TRBJ2-2; the D gene is possibly TRBD1 (5 bases). The CDR3 sequence is 15 residues long. Trimming removed 6 bases from V and 5 bases from J, with 17 bases in between. Germline loops: CDR1 SGHNT, CDR2 YYREEE (reference sequence). Complete variable domain (other parts from reference TRBV5-4 and TRBJ2-2): ETGVTQSPTHLIKTRGQQVTLRCSSQSGHNTVSWYQQALGQGPQFIFQYYREEENGRGNFPPRFSGLQFPNYSSELNVNALELDDSALYLCASTTWLAGTGELFFGEGSRLTVL.

This clone is a singleton in its sample. The V gene is TRBV4-1, the J gene TRBJ1-2; D remains unclear. Germline lookup yields CDR1 MGHRA and CDR2 YSYEKL. The germline V and J ends were trimmed by 4 bases and 6 bases, with 18 bases remaining between them. The CDR3 is 15 residues long. The CDR3 loop is CASSLTPFLTDGYTF. The DNA for the CDR3 is TGCGCCAGCAGCCTCACCCCCTTCCTGACGGATGGCTACACCTTC.

The chain joins TRBV6-5 to TRBJ1-2; D not resolved. The V gene's germline CDR1 is MNHEY and CDR2 SVGAGI. V was cut by 0 bases and J by 4 bases, with 9 bases left in between. The CDR3 has 14 residues. The CDR3 here is CASSYSERSYGYTF. CDR3 nucleotide sequence: TGTGCCAGCAGTTACTCGGAGCGTAGCTATGGCTACACCTTC.

The CDR3 sequence is CASGSGEQFF. CDR3 sequence (DNA): TGTGCCAGCGGATCGGGGGAGCAGTTCTTC. The rearrangement joins TRBV9 to TRBJ2-1, with D tentatively TRBD2 (5 bases). The CDR3 is 10 amino acids. Germline V gene lookup returns CDR1 SGDLS and CDR2 YYNGEE. V lost 7 bases to trimming and J lost 10 bases, with 9 bases between them.

The V gene is TRBV6-5, the J gene TRBJ1-2, with TRBD1 as a possible D gene (5 bases). The CDR3 is 13 residues long. In germline, CDR1 is MNHEY, CDR2 SVGAGI. Deletions cut 4 bases from V and 4 bases from J, with 10 bases between. The CDR3 is CASSWDGAYGYTF. CDR3 bases: TGTGCCAGCAGTTGGGACGGAGCCTATGGCTACACCTTC.